A selection of T cell receptor beta chains follows, all from one sample in a study of blood T cell repertoires in COVID-19. The method was immunoSEQ multiplex PCR; TCRdb's version includes in-frame clones alone and lacks a portion of them. The sample consists of over 140,000 clones, roughly 79% of them appearing once. Sequenced: PBMCs or T cells enriched from blood (not recorded which). The receptors shown here come from a woman in her forties or fifties who had recovered from COVID-19. Each CDR3 is given without its conserved first and last residue. Fields, in order: V gene, J gene, CDR3 protein.

>TRBV5-1|TRBJ1-5
ASSLGGSNQPQH
>TRBV5-1|TRBJ2-1
ASSLGQGAYNEQF
>TRBV3-1/TRBV3-2|TRBJ1-2
ASSQDPFYGYT
>TRBV7-2|TRBJ1-6
ASSSGQGAFSPLH
>TRBV25-1|TRBJ1-6
ASSVGTGVPASPLH
>TRBV24-1|TRBJ2-1
ATSDSSSGHEQF
>TRBV4-1|TRBJ1-6
ASSQDHRGSPLH
>TRBV2|TRBJ1-4
ASRAGPREKLF
>TRBV5-8|TRBJ2-7
ASSLARGQFYEQY
>TRBV25-1|TRBJ2-7
ASWTSGASTYEQY
>TRBV7-9|TRBJ2-7
ASSLNQGGSEQY
>TRBV7-3|TRBJ2-7
ASRPGQGAHEQY
>TRBV28|TRBJ1-5
ASSSGTGGYSNQPQH
>TRBV19|TRBJ1-5
ASSGTGNSNQPQH
>TRBV29-1|TRBJ1-5
SAGQGDSNQPQH
>TRBV4-2|TRBJ2-7
ASSQSGAISYEQY
>TRBV13|TRBJ1-3
ASSLGQTLRNTIY
>TRBV29-1|TRBJ2-5
SVEETGGIGETQY
>TRBV9|TRBJ1-5
ASSSAGGGPNQPQH
>TRBV6-5|TRBJ2-1
ASSTGTSFFNEQF
>TRBV5-6|TRBJ2-7
ASSGEGYEQY
>TRBV19|TRBJ2-2
ASSIANIYTGELF
>TRBV2|TRBJ1-2
ASRLGVNYGYT
>TRBV12-3/TRBV12-4|TRBJ1-5
ASSRQEDQPQH
>TRBV11-3|TRBJ2-2
ASSSYPRTGELF
>TRBV7-9|TRBJ1-3
ASSLTGGASSGNTIY
>TRBV6-1|TRBJ1-1
ASSEEAGLGAF
>TRBV3-1/TRBV3-2|TRBJ2-5
ASSQALRAQETQY
>TRBV2|TRBJ2-1
ASSFPPAPNSGGQDEQF
>TRBV18|TRBJ1-1
ASSQTGGTEAF
>TRBV7-9|TRBJ2-1
ASSLRGEQF
>TRBV5-4|TRBJ2-5
ASSRQGSTGETQY
>TRBV28|TRBJ1-1
ASSYAGAGNTEAF
>TRBV12-5|TRBJ1-2
ASGHSNYGYT
>TRBV2|TRBJ1-3
ASSESFSGNTIY
>TRBV19|TRBJ1-2
ASSIGGVGRGYT
>TRBV10-3|TRBJ1-5
AISESLVSQPQH
>TRBV7-8|TRBJ2-5
ASSRGLAGIQETQY
>TRBV5-1|TRBJ2-1
ASRLAGGPNNEQF
>TRBV28|TRBJ1-5
ASSLLGGEGPQH
>TRBV11-3|TRBJ1-1
ASSGDRGFTEAF
>TRBV7-8|TRBJ1-1
ASSPDRGRENTEAF